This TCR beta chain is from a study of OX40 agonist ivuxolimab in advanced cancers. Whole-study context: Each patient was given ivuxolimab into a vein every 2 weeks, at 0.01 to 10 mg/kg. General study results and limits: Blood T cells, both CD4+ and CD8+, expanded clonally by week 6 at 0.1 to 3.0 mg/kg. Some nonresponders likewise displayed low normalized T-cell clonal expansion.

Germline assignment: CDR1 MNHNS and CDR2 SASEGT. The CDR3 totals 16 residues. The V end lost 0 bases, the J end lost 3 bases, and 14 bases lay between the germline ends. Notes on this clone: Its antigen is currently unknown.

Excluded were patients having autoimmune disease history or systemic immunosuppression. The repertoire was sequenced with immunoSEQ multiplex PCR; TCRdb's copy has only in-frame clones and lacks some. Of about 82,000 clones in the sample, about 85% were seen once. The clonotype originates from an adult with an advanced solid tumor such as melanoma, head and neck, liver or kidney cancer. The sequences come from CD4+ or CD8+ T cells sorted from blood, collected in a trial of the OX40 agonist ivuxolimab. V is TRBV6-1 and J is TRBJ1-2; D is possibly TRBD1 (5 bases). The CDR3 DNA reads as TGTGCCAGCAGTGAAGCGCTAAGGGGTGGGGACTATGGCTACACCTTC. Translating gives CASSEALRGGDYGYTF.